Below are 13 T cell receptor beta chains sequenced from a single sample in a study of shared clonotypes between healthy human individuals. The repertoire was sequenced with immunoSEQ multiplex PCR; TCRdb's copy has only in-frame clones and lacks some. The sample carries approximately 2.4 million clones, roughly 95% recorded once. Input material: naive CD4+ T cells sorted from blood. Subset described: CD45RA+ positively selected. The receptors were gathered from a man between 18 and 35 years old in good health.

J is TRBJ2-1 and V is TRBV6-6; D not resolved. The CDR3 covers 11 residues. Trimming left V 6 bases short and J 7 bases short, with 7 bases between. Germline V gene data show CDR1 as MNHNY and CDR2 as SVGAGI (reference sequence). Here the CDR3 DNA reads TGTGCCAGCAGATTCCAGAATGAGCAGTTCTTC. Encoded protein: CASRFQNEQFF.

V gene TRBV2 combines with J gene TRBJ1-5; D gene unclear. The ends were cut back, 10 bases at V and 0 bases at J, with 13 bases in the middle. This CDR3 contains 14 residues. CDR1 and CDR2 from the germline V gene are SNHLY and FYNNEI. As DNA, the CDR3 is TGTGCCACTACGCGGGAGGGTAGCAATCAGCCCCAGCATTTT. It is translated as CATTREGSNQPQHF. Full variable domain (remainder filled in from reference TRBV2 and TRBJ1-5): EPEVTQTPSHQVTQMGQEVILRCVPISNHLYFYWYRQILGQKVEFLVSFYNNEISEKSEIFDDQFSVERPDGSNFTLKIRSTKLEDSAMYFCATTREGSNQPQHFGDGTRLSIL.

The chain couples TRBV5-4 to TRBJ1-6; D not certain. Trimming cost V 4 bases and J 2 bases, with 13 bases left between them. Per germline, CDR1 SGHNT and CDR2 YYREEE (reference sequence). The length of the CDR3 is 16 residues. CDR3 DNA sequence: TGTGCCAGCAGCGAGCGACCTGGGCCCTATAATTCACCCCTCCACTTT. This codes for CASSERPGPYNSPLHF. The full variable domain, its missing parts supplied by reference TRBV5-4 and TRBJ1-6, is ETGVTQSPTHLIKTRGQQVTLRCSSQSGHNTVSWYQQALGQGPQFIFQYYREEENGRGNFPPRFSGLQFPNYSSELNVNALELDDSALYLCASSERPGPYNSPLHFGNGTRLTVT.

This chain links TRBV6-1 with TRBJ1-1; D not certain. This CDR3 contains 13 residues. V was shortened by 6 bases and J by 3 bases, with 11 bases between the two germline ends. The germline V gene has CDR1 MNHNS and CDR2 SASEGT. The CDR3 reads CASSTTLDTEAFF. The CDR3 DNA is TGTGCCAGCAGCACTACCTTGGACACTGAAGCTTTCTTT.

The rearrangement joins TRBV7-9 to TRBJ2-2, with TRBD2 as a possible D gene (6 bases). Trimming stripped 5 bases from V and 7 bases from J, with 11 bases between. CDR3 length: 13 amino acids. Looked up from germline, CDR1 is SEHNR and CDR2 is FQNEAQ (reference sequence). CDR3 coding DNA: TGTGCCAGCAGCCCGGAGGGAAGCGGGGAGCTGTTTTTT. Its protein is CASSPEGSGELFF. The full variable domain, rest sourced from reference TRBV7-9 and TRBJ2-2, is DTGVSQNPRHKITKRGQNVTFRCDPISEHNRLYWYRQTLGQGPEFLTYFQNEAQLEKSRLLSDRFSAERPKGSFSTLEIQRTEQGDSAMYLCASSPEGSGELFFGEGSRLTVL.

The genes are TRBV4-3 and TRBJ2-2; 10 bases align to TRBD2. The CDR3 length is 16 residues. The J segment lost 2 bases and the V segment lost 7 bases, leaving 7 bases of the junction unmatched. Per germline, CDR1 LGHNA and CDR2 YSLEER. The CDR3 bases are TGCGCCAGCAAGGTAGCGGGAGGAGTCAACACCGGGGAGCTGTTTTTT. It translates to CASKVAGGVNTGELFF.

This sequence joins TRBV18 and TRBJ2-5, with TRBD2 as a possible D gene (5 bases). Deletions cut 2 bases from V and 8 bases from J, with 18 bases between. The CDR3 is 15 amino acids. The V gene's germline CDR1 is KGHSH and CDR2 LQKENI. CDR3 amino acids: CASSPIERARKTQYF. CDR3 bases: TGTGCCAGCTCACCAATCGAGAGGGCTAGGAAAACCCAGTACTTC.

The chain links TRBV9 to TRBJ1-6; 9 nucleotides align to TRBD1. The CDR3 consists of 15 residues. Germline V gene data show CDR1 as SGDLS and CDR2 as YYNGEE. V was pared by 0 bases and J by 7 bases, with 2 bases of the junction left unmatched. This chain's CDR3 is CASSVADRGNSPLHF. The CDR3 coding sequence is TGTGCCAGCAGCGTAGCAGACAGGGGGAATTCACCCCTCCACTTT.

This chain joins TRBV12-5 and TRBJ1-1; D is unclear. The CDR3 is 14 amino acids. Germline CDR1 and CDR2: LGHNT and FRNRAP. Trimming pared 6 bases from V and 3 bases from J, leaving 14 bases between. This CDR3 is CASGRIIWDTEAFF. The CDR3 DNA reads TGTGCTAGTGGCCGGATAATCTGGGACACTGAAGCTTTCTTT.

The chain is built from TRBV28 and TRBJ1-2; weak D call: TRBD1 (6 bases). The CDR3 contains 14 residues. Germline V gives CDR1 MDHEN, CDR2 SYDVKM. Trimming stripped 2 bases from V and 7 bases from J, with 14 bases between. CDR3 DNA sequence: TGTGCCAGCAGTTTACTGGCAGGGGCGAGTGGCTACACCTTC. It translates to CASSLLAGASGYTF.

V usage is TRBV7-9 and J usage is TRBJ2-5, with D perhaps matching TRBD2 (6 bases). Germline V gene lookup returns CDR1 SEHNR and CDR2 FQNEAQ (reference sequence). Trimming stripped 4 bases from V and 4 bases from J, with 13 bases between. This CDR3 spans 14 amino acids. The CDR3 region has the DNA TGTGCCAGCAGCTCCGACGGGAGAGTAGAGACCCAGTACTTC. This translates into CASSSDGRVETQYF.

V gene TRBV7-2 combines with J gene TRBJ2-7; D is possibly TRBD2 (6 bases). Deletions cut 3 bases from V and 1 base from J, with 19 bases between. This CDR3 contains 17 residues. Germline V gene sequence: CDR1 SGHTA, CDR2 FQGNSA. The CDR3 DNA follows: TGTGCCAGCAGCTTTTCCCGCCTCACGCGGGATTCCTACGAGCAGTACTTC. It specifies CASSFSRLTRDSYEQYF.

For the CDR3, the DNA is TGTGCCAGCACCTTCAGGGGGACGCTAAACACTGAAGCTTTCTTT. Translation: CASTFRGTLNTEAFF. The chain joins TRBV7-9 to TRBJ1-1; 7 bases are shared with TRBD1. In germline, CDR1 is SEHNR, CDR2 FQNEAQ (reference sequence). The junction had 10 bases not matched to a gene; V was cut back by 7 bases and J by 2 bases. This CDR3 is built from 15 residues.